This TCR beta chain was retrieved from a study of graft-versus-host responses after intestinal transplantation. Sequenced by immunoSEQ multiplex PCR; TCRdb stores in-frame clones only, minus some. The profile covers some 110,000 clones, with around 92% appearing a single time and 1.2% taken by the ten largest. The CDR3 is 15 residues long. With 5 bases removed from V and 5 bases from J, the gap between germline ends came to 18 bases. Per germline, CDR1 LNHDA and CDR2 SQIVND (reference sequence). As to this clone: No antigen is known for it.

The rearrangement joins TRBV19 to TRBJ1-1, with a tentative D call TRBD1 (5 bases). This sample comprised unstimulated CD8+ T cells sorted from spleen or lymph node cells, obtained before transplant. The receptor comes from a human donor who was the organ donor for an intestinal transplant. The CDR3 DNA sequence: TGTGCCAGTAGTTGGCTGGGGGAGGGGACGACTGAAGCTTTCTTT. Translating gives CASSWLGEGTTEAFF.